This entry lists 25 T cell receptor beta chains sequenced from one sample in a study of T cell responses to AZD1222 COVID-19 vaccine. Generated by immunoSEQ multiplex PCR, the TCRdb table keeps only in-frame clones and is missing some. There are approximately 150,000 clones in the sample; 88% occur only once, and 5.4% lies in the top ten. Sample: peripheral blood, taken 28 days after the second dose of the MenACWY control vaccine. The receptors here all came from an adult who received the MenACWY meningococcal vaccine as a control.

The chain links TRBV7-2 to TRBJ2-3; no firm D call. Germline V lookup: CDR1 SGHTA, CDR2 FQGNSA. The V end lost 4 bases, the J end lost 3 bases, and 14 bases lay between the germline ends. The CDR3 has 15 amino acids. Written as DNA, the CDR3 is TGTGCCAGCAGCTACCGGCGAGCCACTACAGATACGCAGTATTTT. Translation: CASSYRRATTDTQYF.

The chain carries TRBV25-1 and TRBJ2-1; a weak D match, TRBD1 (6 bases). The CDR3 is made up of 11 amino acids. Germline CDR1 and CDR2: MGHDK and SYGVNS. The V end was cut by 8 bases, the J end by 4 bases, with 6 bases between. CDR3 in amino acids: CASGTYNEQFF. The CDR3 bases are TGTGCCAGCGGGACATACAATGAGCAGTTCTTC.

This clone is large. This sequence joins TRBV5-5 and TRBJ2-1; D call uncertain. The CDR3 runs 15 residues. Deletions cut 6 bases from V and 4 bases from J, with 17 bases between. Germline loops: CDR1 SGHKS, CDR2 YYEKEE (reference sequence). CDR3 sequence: CASILVPATYNEQFF. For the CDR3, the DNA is TGTGCCAGCATCCTCGTCCCAGCTACTTACAATGAGCAGTTCTTC.

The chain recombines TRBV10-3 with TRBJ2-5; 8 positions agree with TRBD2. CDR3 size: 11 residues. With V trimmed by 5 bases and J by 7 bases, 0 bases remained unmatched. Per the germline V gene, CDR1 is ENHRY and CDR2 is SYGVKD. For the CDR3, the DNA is TGTGCCATCAGTCTAGCGGGGACCCAGTACTTC. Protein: CAISLAGTQYF.

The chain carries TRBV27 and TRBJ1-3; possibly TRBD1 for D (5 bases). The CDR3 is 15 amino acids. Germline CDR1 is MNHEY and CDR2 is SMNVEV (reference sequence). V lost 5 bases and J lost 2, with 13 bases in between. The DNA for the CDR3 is TGTGCCAGCAGTAAAAGGCGGGGGACTGGAAACACCATATATTTT. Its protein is CASSKRRGTGNTIYF.

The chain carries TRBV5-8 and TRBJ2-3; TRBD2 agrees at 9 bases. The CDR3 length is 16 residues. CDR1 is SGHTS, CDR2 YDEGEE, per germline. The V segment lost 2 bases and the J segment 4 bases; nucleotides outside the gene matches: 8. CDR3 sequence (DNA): TGTGCCAGCAGCTTAGGGGGCGGGAGGGCATCAGATACGCAGTATTTT. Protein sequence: CASSLGGGRASDTQYF.

For the CDR3, the DNA is TGTGCCAGCAGTATGGGGACAGGATACGAGCAGTACTTC. This gives the protein CASSMGTGYEQYF. The chain carries TRBV6-2 or TRBV6-3 and TRBJ2-7; 8 bases are shared with TRBD1. The CDR3 has 13 residues. The ends lost 5 bases at V and 4 bases at J; junction bases unmatched: 4. Looked up from germline, CDR1 is MNHEY and CDR2 is SVGEGT.

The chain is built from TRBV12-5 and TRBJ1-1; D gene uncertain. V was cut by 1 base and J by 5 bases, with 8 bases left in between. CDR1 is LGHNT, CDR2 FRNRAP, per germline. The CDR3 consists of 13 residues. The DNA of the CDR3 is TGTGCTAGTGGTTTGGGGGGAGGGACTGAAGCTTTCTTT. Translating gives CASGLGGGTEAFF.

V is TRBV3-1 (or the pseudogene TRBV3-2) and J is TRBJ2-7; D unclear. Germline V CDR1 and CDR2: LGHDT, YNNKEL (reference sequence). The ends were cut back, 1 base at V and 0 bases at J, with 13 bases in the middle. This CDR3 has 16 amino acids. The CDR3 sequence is CASSQAWRKLSYEQYF. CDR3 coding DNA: TGTGCCAGCAGCCAAGCTTGGCGGAAACTCTCCTACGAGCAGTACTTC.

The CDR3 coding sequence is TGTGCCAGCAGTTTATCGGCAGGGTACACTGAAGCTTTCTTT. Its protein is CASSLSAGYTEAFF. The chain links TRBV28 to TRBJ1-1; D may be TRBD1 (5 bases). The CDR3 has 14 amino acids. V gave up 1 base and J gave up 3 bases, with 9 bases separating them. CDR1 MDHEN and CDR2 SYDVKM come from the germline V gene.

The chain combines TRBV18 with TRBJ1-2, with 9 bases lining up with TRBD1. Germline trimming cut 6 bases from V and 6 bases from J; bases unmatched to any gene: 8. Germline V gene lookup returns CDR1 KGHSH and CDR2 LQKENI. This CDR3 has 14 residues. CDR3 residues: CASSPKQGADGYTF. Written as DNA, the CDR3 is TGTGCCAGCTCCCCGAAACAGGGGGCGGATGGCTACACCTTC. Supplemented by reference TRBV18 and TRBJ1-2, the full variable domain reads NAGVMQNPRHLVRRRGQEARLRCSPMKGHSHVYWYRQLPEEGLKFMVYLQKENIIDESGMPKERFSAEFPKEGPSILRIQQVVRGDSAAYFCASSPKQGADGYTFGSGTRLTVV.

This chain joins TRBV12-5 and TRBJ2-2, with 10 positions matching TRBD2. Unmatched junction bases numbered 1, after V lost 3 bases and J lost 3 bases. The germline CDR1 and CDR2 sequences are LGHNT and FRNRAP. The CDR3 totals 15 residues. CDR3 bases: TGTGCTAGTGGTTTCCTAGCGGGGGACACCGGGGAGCTGTTTTTT. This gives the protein CASGFLAGDTGELFF.

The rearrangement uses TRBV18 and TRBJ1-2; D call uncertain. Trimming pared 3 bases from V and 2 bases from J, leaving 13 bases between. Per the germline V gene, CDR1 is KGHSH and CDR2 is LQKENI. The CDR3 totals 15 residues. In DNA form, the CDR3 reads TGTGCCAGCTCACCTTCAATTGCGGAGAACTATGGCTACACCTTC. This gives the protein CASSPSIAENYGYTF.

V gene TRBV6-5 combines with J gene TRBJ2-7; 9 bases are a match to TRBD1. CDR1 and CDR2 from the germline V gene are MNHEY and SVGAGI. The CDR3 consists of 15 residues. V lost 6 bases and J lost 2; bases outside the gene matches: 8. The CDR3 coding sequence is TGTGCCAGCAGGGCTGGGACAGGGAAGACCTACGAGCAGTACTTC. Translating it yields CASRAGTGKTYEQYF.

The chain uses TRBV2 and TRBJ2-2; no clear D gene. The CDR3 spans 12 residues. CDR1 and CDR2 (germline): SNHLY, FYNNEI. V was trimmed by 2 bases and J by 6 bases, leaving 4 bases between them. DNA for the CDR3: TGTGCCAGCAGTGAATTATCCGGGGAGCTGTTTTTT. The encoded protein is CASSELSGELFF.

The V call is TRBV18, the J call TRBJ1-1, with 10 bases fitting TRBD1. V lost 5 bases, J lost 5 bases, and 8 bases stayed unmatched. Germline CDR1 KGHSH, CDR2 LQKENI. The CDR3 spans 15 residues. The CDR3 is CASSTSGTGVTEAFF. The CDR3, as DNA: TGTGCCAGCTCAACCTCCGGGACAGGGGTTACTGAAGCTTTCTTT.

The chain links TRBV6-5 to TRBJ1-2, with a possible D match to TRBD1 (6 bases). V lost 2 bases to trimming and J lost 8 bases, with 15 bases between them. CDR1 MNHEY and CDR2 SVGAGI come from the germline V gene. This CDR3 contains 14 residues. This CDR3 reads CASSYRHRAGGYTF. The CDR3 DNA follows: TGTGCCAGCAGTTACAGACACAGGGCCGGCGGCTACACCTTC.

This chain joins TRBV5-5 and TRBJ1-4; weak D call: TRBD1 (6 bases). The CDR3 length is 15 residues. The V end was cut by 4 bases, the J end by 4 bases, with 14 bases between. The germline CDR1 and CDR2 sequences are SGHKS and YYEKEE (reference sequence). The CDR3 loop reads CASSREQGGNEKLFF. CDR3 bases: TGTGCCAGCAGCCGAGAACAGGGAGGTAATGAAAAACTGTTTTTT.

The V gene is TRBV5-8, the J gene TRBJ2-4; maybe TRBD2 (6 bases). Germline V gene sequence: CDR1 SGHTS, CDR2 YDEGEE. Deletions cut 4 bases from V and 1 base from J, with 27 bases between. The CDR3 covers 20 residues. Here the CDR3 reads CASSHWGVQVRVQAKNIQYF. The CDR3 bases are TGTGCCAGCAGCCATTGGGGGGTACAGGTTAGGGTTCAGGCCAAAAACATTCAGTACTTC.

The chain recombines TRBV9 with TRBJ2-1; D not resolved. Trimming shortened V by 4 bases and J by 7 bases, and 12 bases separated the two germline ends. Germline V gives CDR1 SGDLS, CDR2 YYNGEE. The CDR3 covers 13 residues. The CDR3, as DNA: TGTGCCAGCAGCCCCCGGACCTCAAATGAGCAGTTCTTC. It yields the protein CASSPRTSNEQFF. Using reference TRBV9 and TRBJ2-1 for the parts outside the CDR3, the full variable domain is DSGVTQTPKHLITATGQRVTLRCSPRSGDLSVYWYQQSLDQGLQFLIQYYNGEERAKGNILERFSAQQFPDLHSELNLSSLELGDSALYFCASSPRTSNEQFFGPGTRLTVL.

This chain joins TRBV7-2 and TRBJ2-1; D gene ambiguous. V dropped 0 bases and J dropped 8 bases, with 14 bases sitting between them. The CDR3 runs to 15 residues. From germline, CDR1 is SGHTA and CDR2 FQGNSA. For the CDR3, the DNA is TGTGCCAGCAGCTTAGCGCCTAGTCCCTTCTATGAGCAGTTCTTC. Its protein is CASSLAPSPFYEQFF.

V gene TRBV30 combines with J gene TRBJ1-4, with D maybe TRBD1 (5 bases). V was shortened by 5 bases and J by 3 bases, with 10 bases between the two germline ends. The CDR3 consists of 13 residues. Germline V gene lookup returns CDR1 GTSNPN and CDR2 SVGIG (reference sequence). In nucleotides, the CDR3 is TGTGCCTGGGCAGGGTCGTCTAATGAAAAACTGTTTTTT. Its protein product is CAWAGSSNEKLFF.

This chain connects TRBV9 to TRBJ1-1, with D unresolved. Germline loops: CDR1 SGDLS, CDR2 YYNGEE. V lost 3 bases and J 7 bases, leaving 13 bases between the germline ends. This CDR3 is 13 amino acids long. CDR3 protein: CASSAPATGEAFF. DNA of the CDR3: TGTGCCAGCAGCGCGCCGGCGACGGGTGAAGCTTTCTTT.

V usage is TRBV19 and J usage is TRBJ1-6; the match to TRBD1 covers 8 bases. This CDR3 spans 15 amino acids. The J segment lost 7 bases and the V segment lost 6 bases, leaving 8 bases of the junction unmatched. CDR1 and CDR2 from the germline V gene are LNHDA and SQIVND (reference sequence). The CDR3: CASRPQGVGNSPLHF. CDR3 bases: TGTGCCAGTAGGCCACAGGGGGTAGGGAATTCACCCCTCCACTTT.

CDR3 amino acids: CASSLGRLRASRTDTQYF. The CDR3, as DNA: TGTGCCAGCAGTTTAGGGAGGTTGCGCGCGAGCCGCACAGATACGCAGTATTTT. This chain joins TRBV27 and TRBJ2-3; D is possibly TRBD2 (6 bases). Germline CDR1 and CDR2: MNHEY and SMNVEV (reference sequence). V lost 2 bases and J lost 1, with 19 bases in between. This CDR3 is 18 amino acids long.